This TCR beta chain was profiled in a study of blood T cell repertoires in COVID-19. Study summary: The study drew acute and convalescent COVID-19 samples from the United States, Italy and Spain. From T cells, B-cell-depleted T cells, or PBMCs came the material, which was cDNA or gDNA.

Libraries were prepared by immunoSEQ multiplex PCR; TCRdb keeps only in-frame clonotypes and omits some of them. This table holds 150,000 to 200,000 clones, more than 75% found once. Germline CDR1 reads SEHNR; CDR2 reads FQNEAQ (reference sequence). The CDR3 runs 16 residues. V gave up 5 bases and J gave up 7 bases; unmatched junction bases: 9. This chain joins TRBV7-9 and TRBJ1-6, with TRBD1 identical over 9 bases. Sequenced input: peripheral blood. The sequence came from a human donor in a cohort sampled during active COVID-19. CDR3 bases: TGTGCCAGCAGCCGTTCTACCGGGACAGGGAATTCACCCCTCCACTTT. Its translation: CASSRSTGTGNSPLHF.